These 22 T cell receptor beta chains came from one sample sequenced in a study of cytomegalovirus exposure and HLA in healthy donors. The PCR made use of 60 Vbeta and 13 Jbeta primers. Assay: immunoSEQ multiplex PCR; the TCRdb copy retains only in-frame clones and omits some. The data contain 240,000 or so clones, roughly 82% of them singletons. Source material: PBMCs. The origin of the receptors is a woman in her forties in good health and CMV-seropositive.

The chain employs TRBV10-3 and TRBJ2-7; TRBD1 aligns across 9 bases. Germline assignment: CDR1 ENHRY and CDR2 SYGVKD. After removal of 4 bases from V and 5 bases from J, the junction contained 9 bases not matched to a gene. This CDR3 has 15 amino acids. CDR3 nucleotides: TGTGCCATCAGTGGGGGACAGGGCGGGTTCAACGAGCAGTACTTC. Protein: CAISGGQGGFNEQYF.

This clone appeared once. The CDR3 DNA is TGTGCCAGCAGTTTGGGACAGAGTAGCAATCAGCCCCAGCATTTT. Encoded protein: CASSLGQSSNQPQHF. The J gene is TRBJ1-5, the V gene TRBV27, with 7 bases identical to TRBD1. Unmatched junction bases numbered 2, after V lost 3 bases and J lost 0 bases. Germline CDR1 reads MNHEY; CDR2 reads SMNVEV (reference sequence). The CDR3 covers 15 residues.

V is TRBV5-5 and J is TRBJ2-7, with 9 bases identical to TRBD1. The CDR3 contains 16 residues. Germline CDR1 is SGHKS and CDR2 is YYEKEE (reference sequence). Trimming removed 2 bases from V and 4 bases from J; junction bases left unmatched: 10. CDR3: CASSFSAGTGMYEQYF. The CDR3, as DNA: TGTGCCAGCAGCTTTTCAGCGGGGACAGGGATGTACGAGCAGTACTTC. The full variable domain, rest sourced from reference TRBV5-5 and TRBJ2-7, is DAGVTQSPTHLIKTRGQQVTLRCSPISGHKSVSWYQQVLGQGPQFIFQYYEKEERGRGNFPDRFSARQFPNYSSELNVNALLLGDSALYLCASSFSAGTGMYEQYFGPGTRLTVT.

The chain uses TRBV11-1 and TRBJ2-5; D possibly corresponds to TRBD2 (5 bases). The DNA matches TRBJ2-7 better at its end, which makes the J call doubtful. CDR1 is SGHAT and CDR2 is FQDESV in the germline V gene (reference sequence). The length of the CDR3 is 14 residues. The CDR3 here is CASSYSRATYEQYF. The CDR3 DNA follows: TGTGCCAGCAGCTATTCGCGGGCGACCTACGAGCAGTACTTC.

The gene calls are TRBV7-2 and TRBJ1-2; 9 positions agree with TRBD1. The CDR3 runs to 14 residues. The junction had 5 bases not matched to a gene; V was cut back by 5 bases and J by 4 bases. The germline CDR1 and CDR2 sequences are SGHTA and FQGNSA. The chain's CDR3 is CASSPGQGRYGYTF. The DNA of the CDR3 is TGTGCCAGCAGCCCGGGACAGGGTCGCTATGGCTACACCTTC.

The genes are TRBV19 and TRBJ1-2, with D unclear. The V and J ends lost 2 bases and 8 bases respectively, with 9 bases between them. This CDR3 region has 12 residues. Germline V lookup: CDR1 LNHDA, CDR2 SQIVND (reference sequence). The CDR3 coding sequence is TGTGCCAGTAGTATAAGTACAGCAGGCTACACCTTC. It codes for CASSISTAGYTF.

In DNA form, the CDR3 reads TGTGCCAGCGCTAGGGGGACTACAGGATTCTATGGCTACACCTTC. The encoded protein is CASARGTTGFYGYTF. The chain links TRBV28 to TRBJ1-2; the D gene is possibly TRBD1 (6 bases). Looked up from germline, CDR1 is MDHEN and CDR2 is SYDVKM. The germline V and J ends were trimmed by 8 bases and 4 bases, with 20 bases remaining between them. This CDR3 has 15 amino acids.

This chain links TRBV25-1 with TRBJ1-2; D gene ambiguous. The CDR3 has 18 amino acids. Trimming stripped 4 bases from V and 7 bases from J, with 28 bases between. Germline CDR1 MGHDK, CDR2 SYGVNS. The CDR3 region is CASSASGYGRGIRAGYTF. CDR3 nucleotides: TGTGCCAGCAGTGCATCGGGTTACGGTCGGGGTATCCGAGCTGGCTACACCTTC.

The V call is TRBV5-4, the J call TRBJ1-2; D is uncertain. Looked up from germline, CDR1 is SGHNT and CDR2 is YYREEE (reference sequence). The V and J ends lost 4 bases and 0 bases respectively, with 10 bases between them. The CDR3 length is 14 residues. The CDR3 DNA follows: TGTGCCAGCAGCCCGGCTAGAGCTAACTATGGCTACACCTTC. Residues: CASSPARANYGYTF. Full variable domain (missing parts from reference TRBV5-4 and TRBJ1-2): ETGVTQSPTHLIKTRGQQVTLRCSSQSGHNTVSWYQQALGQGPQFIFQYYREEENGRGNFPPRFSGLQFPNYSSELNVNALELDDSALYLCASSPARANYGYTFGSGTRLTVV.

J is TRBJ2-5 and V is TRBV30, with TRBD2 matching over 14 bases. The tail of the sequence fits TRBJ2-7 better, so the J call may be wrong. This CDR3 region has 13 residues. Per the germline V gene, CDR1 is GTSNPN and CDR2 is SVGIG (reference sequence). The CDR3 sequence is CAWRGLAGDEQYF. The CDR3 nucleotides read TGTGCCTGGAGGGGACTAGCGGGAGACGAGCAGTACTTC.

The sample holds one count of this clone. The chain joins TRBV7-2 to TRBJ2-3; D is ambiguous. Germline V gives CDR1 SGHTA, CDR2 FQGNSA. There are 14 residues in the CDR3. V lost 5 bases, J lost 0 bases, and 9 bases lay in between. The CDR3 DNA sequence: TGTGCCAGCAGCCGGTCAAAGAGCACAGATACGCAGTATTTT. Translation: CASSRSKSTDTQYF. Drawing the rest from reference TRBV7-2 and TRBJ2-3, the complete variable domain is GAGVSQSPSNKVTEKGKDVELRCDPISGHTALYWYRQSLGQGLEFLIYFQGNSAPDKSGLPSDRFSAERTGGSVSTLTIQRTQQEDSAVYLCASSRSKSTDTQYFGPGTRLTVL.

CDR3 sequence reads: CASRPALAGGGYEQYF. CDR3 DNA sequence: TGTGCCAGCAGGCCAGCCCTAGCGGGGGGCGGGTACGAGCAGTACTTC. The chain recombines TRBV11-2 with TRBJ2-7; 11 bases are a match to TRBD2. V lost 6 bases, J lost 4 bases, and 11 bases stayed unmatched. The CDR3 has 16 amino acids. Germline CDR1 and CDR2: SGHAT and FQNNGV.

The gene calls are TRBV29-1 and TRBJ2-7, with TRBD2 matching 13 bases. Looked up from germline, CDR1 is SQVTM and CDR2 is ANQGSEA. This CDR3 is built from 13 residues. Trimming removed 7 bases from V and 5 bases from J; junction bases left unmatched: 5. CDR3 residues: CSGRTSGRHEQYF. The CDR3, as DNA: TGCAGCGGGCGGACTAGCGGGAGACACGAGCAGTACTTC.

This chain uses TRBV9 with TRBJ1-1, with 7 bases matching TRBD1. This CDR3 is built from 15 residues. J gave up 1 base and V 4 bases, and 7 bases lay outside the gene matches. Per germline, CDR1 SGDLS and CDR2 YYNGEE. The CDR3 DNA reads as TGTGCCAGCAGCCCCCGGACAGGAGCGAACACTGAAGCTTTCTTT. Translating it yields CASSPRTGANTEAFF.

The chain combines TRBV5-1 with TRBJ1-1, with 9 positions matching TRBD1. CDR3 length: 14 amino acids. Germline V gene lookup returns CDR1 SGHRS and CDR2 YFSETQ. V gave up 4 bases and J gave up 4 bases; unmatched junction bases: 5. The CDR3 spells CASSLGQGTTEAFF. CDR3 DNA sequence: TGCGCCAGCAGCCTCGGACAGGGGACCACTGAAGCTTTCTTT. Using reference TRBV5-1 and TRBJ1-1 for the parts outside the CDR3, the full variable domain is KAGVTQTPRYLIKTRGQQVTLSCSPISGHRSVSWYQQTPGQGLQFLFEYFSETQRNKGNFPGRFSGRQFSNSRSEMNVSTLELGDSALYLCASSLGQGTTEAFFGQGTRLTVV.

This clone was recorded a few times. The V gene is TRBV5-1, the J gene TRBJ2-7; 8 bases are a match to TRBD1. J was trimmed by 0 bases and V by 8 bases; bases with no gene match: 7. The length of the CDR3 is 14 residues. CDR1 is SGHRS, CDR2 YFSETQ, per germline. Written as DNA, the CDR3 is TGCGCCAGTAACGCGGGGACAGGCTCCTACGAGCAGTACTTC. Residues: CASNAGTGSYEQYF.

This chain joins TRBV5-1 and TRBJ2-1, with 15 positions matching TRBD2. The germline gives CDR1 SGHRS, CDR2 YFSETQ. The CDR3 contains 17 residues. J gave up 4 bases and V 5 bases, and 7 bases lay outside the gene matches. CDR3 residues: CASRGLAGGPKYNEQFF. DNA of the CDR3: TGCGCCAGCAGAGGACTAGCGGGAGGGCCAAAGTACAATGAGCAGTTCTTC.

This clone was recorded only once. The chain employs TRBV6-6 and TRBJ2-3; 7 bases agree with TRBD2. The CDR3 has 12 residues. Looked up from germline, CDR1 is MNHNY and CDR2 is SVGAGI (reference sequence). V trimming: 8 bases; J trimming: 6 bases; junction bases outside the gene matches: 5. CDR3 residues: CASARGSDTQYF. The CDR3 nucleotides read TGTGCCAGCGCCCGCGGGAGTGATACGCAGTATTTT.

V usage is TRBV7-6 and J usage is TRBJ2-7; TRBD2 aligns across 7 bases. Looked up from germline, CDR1 is SGHVS and CDR2 is FNYEAQ. The CDR3 sequence is 15 residues long. J was trimmed by 6 bases and V by 8 bases; bases with no gene match: 16. The CDR3 nucleotides read TGTGCCAGCGCTCCGGGGGGAGGAAGTCTTTCCGAGCAGTACTTC. It yields the protein CASAPGGGSLSEQYF.

This sequence joins TRBV19 and TRBJ2-7, with D tentatively TRBD2 (5 bases). Germline assignment: CDR1 LNHDA and CDR2 SQIVND (reference sequence). The CDR3 is 13 residues long. Trimming stripped 10 bases from V and 3 bases from J, with 16 bases between. The CDR3, as DNA: TGTGCCACCGGCCCCCGGGGATTCTACGAGCAGTACTTC. Amino acid sequence: CATGPRGFYEQYF.

The sample holds a few counts of this clone. J is TRBJ2-1 and V is TRBV25-1, with 7 bases matching TRBD1. The V gene end was trimmed by 1 base and the J gene end by 12 bases; junction bases not matched to a gene: 9. Germline values: CDR1 MGHDK, CDR2 SYGVNS. The CDR3 has 14 residues. The CDR3 nucleotides read TGTGCCAGCAGTGAATCCCCTACAGGGGTGGGGCAGTTCTTC. This sequence encodes CASSESPTGVGQFF.

The CDR3 region is CASSADRVETQYF. The DNA for the CDR3 is TGTGCCAGCAGCGCCGACAGGGTTGAGACCCAGTACTTC. The gene calls are TRBV11-3 and TRBJ2-5, with 7 bases matching TRBD1. This CDR3 is built from 13 residues. Germline V gene lookup returns CDR1 SGHNT and CDR2 YENEEA. The V gene end was trimmed by 5 bases and the J gene end by 5 bases; junction bases not matched to a gene: 5.